The T cell receptor (beta chain) under discussion was sequenced for a study of T-cell reconstitution after alpha-beta-depleted transplantation in children. This clonotype was observed a handful of times. Unique molecular identifiers tagged the TCRbeta library. In TCRdb, the PCR reads were re-called with MiXCR into one record per CDR3 protein. The repertoire holds around 600,000 distinct CDR3 sequences, with 10% as singletons. Trimming shortened V by 0 bases and J by 1 base, and 11 bases separated the two germline ends. This CDR3 contains 16 residues. Per germline, CDR1 MNHNS and CDR2 SASEGT. This clonotype was obtained from a human donor who donated a stem cell graft to a child with acute myeloid leukemia. Sequenced here: PBMCs from the stem cell graft donor, sampled from the stem cell graft. The V gene is TRBV6-1, the J gene TRBJ2-3; perhaps D is TRBD1 or TRBD2 (5 bases each). The CDR3 DNA reads TGTGCCAGCAGTGAAGCGGGGGTAGTCCGCACAGATACGCAGTATTTT. Protein: CASSEAGVVRTDTQYF.